This is a list of T cell receptor beta chains from one sample in a study of blood T cell repertoires in COVID-19. Data came from immunoSEQ multiplex PCR; TCRdb stores just in-frame clones and leaves some out. This sample has 200,000 to 300,000 clones; about 90% occur once, and the top ten carry over 2%. Sequencing input: peripheral blood. The receptors derive from a woman aged 45 to 65 with acute or convalescent COVID-19. The CDR3 runs from the conserved cysteine through the conserved F or W. D genes are given only for firm matches. The size field is filled for only some rows; it gives once, few, many or a size class.

D gene	V gene	J gene	clone size	CDR3 protein	CDR3 DNA
NA	TRBV4-2	TRBJ1-2	NA	CASSPRLGEKGGYTF	TGTGCCAGCAGCCCGAGACTCGGGGAGAAGGGTGGCTACACCTTC
NA	TRBV30	TRBJ1-5	NA	CAWSVRHVNQPQHF	TGTGCCTGGAGTGTACGACACGTCAATCAGCCCCAGCATTTT
NA	TRBV7-3	TRBJ2-3	NA	CASSPGTDTQYF	TGTGCCAGCAGCCCGGGGACAGATACGCAGTATTTT
TRBD1	TRBV4-1	TRBJ2-2	few	CASSRRDRELGELFF	TGCGCCAGCAGCCGCCGGGACAGGGAATTGGGGGAGCTGTTTTTT
TRBD1	TRBV15	TRBJ1-3	few	CATSRRRGSYTIYF	TGTGCCACCAGCAGACGCAGGGGGAGTTACACCATATATTTT
TRBD2	TRBV27	TRBJ2-3	NA	CASSTLLAGSTDTQYF	TGTGCCAGCAGCACCTTACTAGCGGGCAGCACAGATACGCAGTATTTT
TRBD2	TRBV4-2	TRBJ2-3	NA	CASSQVDSGSKDTQYF	TGTGCCAGCAGCCAAGTTGATAGCGGGAGTAAGGATACGCAGTATTTT
NA	TRBV27	TRBJ2-7	once	CASSLFQGMGEQYF	TGTGCCAGCAGTTTATTTCAGGGGATGGGCGAGCAGTACTTC
NA	TRBV7-2	TRBJ2-3	NA	CASSIRTASSTDTQYF	TGTGCCAGCAGCATCCGGACAGCCTCGAGCACAGATACGCAGTATTTT
TRBD2	TRBV28	TRBJ2-7	NA	CASRTSGRGEQYF	TGTGCCAGCCGGACTAGCGGGAGAGGAGAGCAGTACTTC
TRBD1	TRBV6-2/TRBV6-3	TRBJ1-2	NA	CASSYSAGTGDGYTF	TGTGCCAGCAGTTACTCCGCCGGGACAGGGGACGGCTACACCTTC
NA	TRBV18	TRBJ1-3	NA	CASSPAAARPGNTIYF	TGTGCCAGCTCACCGGCGGCTGCAAGGCCTGGAAACACCATATATTTT
NA	TRBV19	TRBJ2-5	NA	CASSMRGQETQYF	TGTGCCAGTAGTATGCGGGGCCAAGAGACCCAGTACTTC
NA	TRBV9	TRBJ1-1	NA	CASSLTGSDTEAFF	TGTGCCAGCAGCCTCACAGGGTCGGACACTGAAGCTTTCTTT
TRBD1	TRBV2	TRBJ1-2	NA	CASRGTGSYYGYTF	TGTGCCAGCAGGGGGACAGGGTCATACTATGGCTACACCTTC
NA	TRBV24-1	TRBJ1-2	NA	CATSAPGRTSYGYTF	TGTGCCACCAGTGCGCCGGGACGGACTAGCTATGGCTACACCTTC
TRBD2	TRBV28	TRBJ2-5	NA	CASSAGGPLGEETQYF	TGTGCCAGTTCGGCGGGAGGGCCCCTAGGGGAAGAGACCCAGTACTTC
TRBD2	TRBV7-3	TRBJ2-2	NA	CASSLSVGLAGNLQLFF	TGTGCCAGCAGCTTAAGTGTGGGACTAGCGGGAAATCTTCAGCTGTTTTTT
NA	TRBV28	TRBJ1-2	NA	CASSQDIRGYTF	TGTGCCAGCAGTCAAGATATACGGGGCTACACCTTC
NA	TRBV28	TRBJ1-4	NA	CATSGGPTNEKLFF	TGTGCCACCTCCGGGGGGCCAACTAATGAAAAACTGTTTTTT
TRBD2	TRBV5-1	TRBJ2-7	NA	CASSPELSGSGDEQYF	TGCGCCAGCAGCCCAGAACTTAGCGGGAGTGGAGACGAGCAGTACTTC
NA	TRBV27	TRBJ1-2	NA	CASSPQPTGYGYTF	TGTGCCAGCAGTCCCCAACCTACAGGGTATGGCTACACCTTC
TRBD2	TRBV19	TRBJ2-1	NA	CASSITLAGGRWGEQFF	TGTGCCAGTAGTATTACACTAGCGGGAGGGCGATGGGGGGAGCAGTTCTTC
TRBD2	TRBV4-1	TRBJ2-7	NA	CASSHSGTSGPLFSYEQYF	TGCGCCAGCAGCCATTCCGGGACTAGCGGGCCTCTCTTCTCCTACGAGCAGTACTTC
TRBD1	TRBV7-9	TRBJ1-2	NA	CASSLATGDYGYTF	TGTGCCAGCAGCTTAGCGACAGGGGACTATGGCTACACCTTC
NA	TRBV2	TRBJ2-3	NA	CARRQADTQYF	TGTGCCAGGCGACAAGCTGATACGCAGTATTTT
TRBD2	TRBV18	TRBJ2-3	NA	CASSLLAGGTDTQYF	TGTGCCAGCTCACTTCTAGCGGGAGGCACAGATACGCAGTATTTT
NA	TRBV5-4	TRBJ1-5	NA	CASSLGGAQPQHF	TGTGCCAGCAGCTTGGGGGGCGCTCAGCCCCAGCATTTT
TRBD2	TRBV28	TRBJ2-5	NA	CASSRPGGETQYF	TGTGCCAGCAGCCGCCCGGGGGGGGAGACCCAGTACTTC
NA	TRBV28	TRBJ2-2	NA	CASRPAGTQNTGELFF	TGTGCCAGCAGGCCCGCCGGGACACAGAACACCGGGGAGCTGTTTTTT
TRBD1	TRBV29-1	TRBJ1-1	NA	CSVRQGMDTEAFF	TGCAGCGTTAGACAGGGGATGGACACTGAAGCTTTCTTT
NA	TRBV27	TRBJ1-2	NA	CASSFYQGYGYTF	TGTGCCAGCAGTTTTTACCAGGGTTATGGCTACACCTTC
NA	TRBV7-2	TRBJ2-1	NA	CASSLIGATYNEQFF	TGTGCCAGCAGCTTAATTGGGGCAACCTACAATGAGCAGTTCTTC
NA	TRBV28	TRBJ2-1	NA	CASSTHAPYNEQFF	TGTGCCAGCAGTACCCACGCGCCTTACAATGAGCAGTTCTTC
NA	TRBV7-9	TRBJ1-3	NA	CASSLWVAGNTIYF	TGTGCCAGCAGCTTATGGGTAGCGGGAAACACCATATATTTT
TRBD1	TRBV25-1	TRBJ2-1	NA	CASSARDRSYNEQFF	TGTGCCAGCAGTGCCCGGGACAGATCCTACAATGAGCAGTTCTTC
NA	TRBV7-7	TRBJ2-7	NA	CASSRQGIHEQYF	TGTGCTAGCAGTCGTCAGGGGATCCACGAGCAGTACTTC
NA	TRBV10-3	TRBJ1-5	NA	CAISEPGGQPQHF	TGTGCCATCAGTGAGCCGGGGGGTCAGCCCCAGCATTTT
TRBD1	TRBV4-1	TRBJ1-5	NA	CASSRGTGDQPQHF	TGCGCCAGCAGCCGAGGGACAGGGGATCAGCCCCAGCATTTT
NA	TRBV18	TRBJ2-3	once	CASSPYSNSDTQYF	TGTGCCAGCTCACCGTACAGCAATTCAGATACGCAGTATTTT
NA	TRBV30	TRBJ1-5	once	CAWSDGQFYSNQPQHF	TGTGCCTGGAGTGATGGACAGTTTTATAGCAATCAGCCCCAGCATTTT
NA	TRBV24-1	TRBJ1-1	NA	CATSGGQYTEAFF	TGTGCCACCAGTGGTGGACAGTACACTGAAGCTTTCTTT
TRBD1	TRBV27	TRBJ1-2	few	CASSFGQGDGYTF	TGTGCCAGCAGTTTCGGACAGGGAGATGGCTACACCTTC
NA	TRBV20-1	TRBJ2-7	NA	CSASRSAVVDEQYF	TGCAGTGCTAGTCGCTCGGCGGTTGTGGACGAGCAGTACTTC
TRBD1	TRBV2	TRBJ2-7	NA	CASKEDRGGYEQYF	TGTGCCAGCAAAGAGGACAGGGGAGGTTACGAGCAGTACTTC
NA	TRBV5-1	TRBJ2-7	NA	CASSFFSGTMISYEQYF	TGCGCCAGCAGCTTTTTCTCCGGGACAATGATTTCCTACGAGCAGTACTTC
TRBD2	TRBV18	TRBJ2-5	few	CASSPPGLVQETQYF	TGTGCCAGCTCACCACCGGGACTAGTTCAAGAGACCCAGTACTTC
NA	TRBV28	TRBJ2-2	few	CASSSDSTGELFF	TGTGCCAGCAGTTCAGACTCGACCGGGGAGCTGTTTTTT
TRBD2	TRBV4-2	TRBJ2-5	NA	CASSQREGAETQYF	TGTGCCAGCAGCCAACGGGAGGGCGCGGAGACCCAGTACTTC
NA	TRBV2	TRBJ1-5	NA	CASSETERNQPQHF	TGTGCCAGCAGTGAAACAGAGCGCAATCAGCCCCAGCATTTT